This TCR beta chain was recorded in a study of molecular identifiers for immune sequencing clone quantification. Per the germline V gene, CDR1 is SQVTM and CDR2 is ANQGSEA. With V trimmed by 4 bases and J by 6 bases, 8 bases remained unmatched. The CDR3 runs 14 residues. TCRdb reprocessed the PCR reads via MiXCR and lists one record per CDR3 protein. The profile covers about 640,000 distinct CDR3 sequences, with just under 20% appearing a single time and roughly 0.83% taken by the ten largest. This chain joins TRBV29-1 and TRBJ1-2; 10 positions agree with TRBD1. Sequenced: naive CD8+ T cells from blood, with Jurkat cell RNA spiked in. Stated subset: FACS-sorted CD8+CD4-CCR7+CD45RA+ naive T cells. The receptor was isolated from a human donor in good health. Some libraries in this study had Jurkat cell RNA spiked in. The DNA for the CDR3 is TGCAGCGTTGCCCCTCGAGGGACAGGGGATGGCTACACCTTC. Translation: CSVAPRGTGDGYTF.